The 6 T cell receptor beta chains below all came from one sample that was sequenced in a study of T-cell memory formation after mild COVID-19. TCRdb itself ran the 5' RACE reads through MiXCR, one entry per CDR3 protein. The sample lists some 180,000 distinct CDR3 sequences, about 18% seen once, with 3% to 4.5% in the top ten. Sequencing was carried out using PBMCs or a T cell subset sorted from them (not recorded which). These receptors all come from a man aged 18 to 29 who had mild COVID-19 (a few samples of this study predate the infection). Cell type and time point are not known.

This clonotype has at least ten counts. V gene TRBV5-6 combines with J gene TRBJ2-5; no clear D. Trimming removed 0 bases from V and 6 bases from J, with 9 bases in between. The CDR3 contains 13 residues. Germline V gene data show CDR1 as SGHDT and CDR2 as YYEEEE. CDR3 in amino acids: CASSLDMVKTQYF. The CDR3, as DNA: TGTGCCAGCAGCTTGGACATGGTTAAGACCCAGTACTTC.

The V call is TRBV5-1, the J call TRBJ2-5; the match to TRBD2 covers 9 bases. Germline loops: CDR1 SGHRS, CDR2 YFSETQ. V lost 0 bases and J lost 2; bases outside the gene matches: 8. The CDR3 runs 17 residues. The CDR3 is CASSLALASGVQETQYF. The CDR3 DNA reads TGCGCCAGCAGCTTGGCCCTGGCTAGCGGGGTTCAAGAGACCCAGTACTTC.

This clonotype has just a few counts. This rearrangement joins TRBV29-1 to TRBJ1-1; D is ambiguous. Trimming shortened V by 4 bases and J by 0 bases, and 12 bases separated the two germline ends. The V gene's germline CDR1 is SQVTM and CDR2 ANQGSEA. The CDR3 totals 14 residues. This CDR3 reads CSVARSQMNTEAFF. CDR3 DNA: TGCAGCGTTGCTCGCTCACAGATGAACACTGAAGCTTTCTTT.

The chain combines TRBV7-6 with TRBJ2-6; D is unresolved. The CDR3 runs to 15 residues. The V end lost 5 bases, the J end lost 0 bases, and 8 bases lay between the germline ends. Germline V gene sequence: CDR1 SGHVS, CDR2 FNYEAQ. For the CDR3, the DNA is TGTGCCAGCAGCACCCGGTTCTCTGGGGCCAACGTCCTGACTTTC. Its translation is CASSTRFSGANVLTF.

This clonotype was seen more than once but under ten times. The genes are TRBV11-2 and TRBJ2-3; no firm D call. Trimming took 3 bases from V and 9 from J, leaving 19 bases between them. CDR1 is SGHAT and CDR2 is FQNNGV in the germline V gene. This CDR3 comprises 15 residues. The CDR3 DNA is TGTGCCAGCAGCTTCCTTTCTGACTCCTACCCGACGCAGTATTTT. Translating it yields CASSFLSDSYPTQYF. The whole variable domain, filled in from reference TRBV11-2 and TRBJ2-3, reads EAGVAQSPRYKIIEKRQSVAFWCNPISGHATLYWYQQILGQGPKLLIQFQNNGVVDDSQLPKDRFSAERLKGVDSTLKIQPAKLEDSAVYLCASSFLSDSYPTQYFGPGTRLTVL.

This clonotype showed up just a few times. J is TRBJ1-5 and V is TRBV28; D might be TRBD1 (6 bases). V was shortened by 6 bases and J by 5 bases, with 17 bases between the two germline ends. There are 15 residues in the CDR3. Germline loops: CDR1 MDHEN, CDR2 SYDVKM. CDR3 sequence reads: CASRPPEGGYQPQHF. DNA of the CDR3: TGTGCCAGCAGACCACCCGAGGGGGGTTATCAGCCCCAGCATTTT.